The 10 T cell receptor beta chains below were found in one sample sequenced in a study of T cell changes during pregnancy in multiple sclerosis. The method was immunoSEQ multiplex PCR; TCRdb's version includes in-frame clones alone and lacks a portion of them. The repertoire includes about 59,000 clones, about 94% of them detected once, and less than 0.45% sits in the top ten. Sequenced here: CD4+ T cells from peripheral blood mononuclear cells, sampled before pregnancy. The receptors here all came from a female donor with multiple sclerosis, enrolled in a pregnancy study.

The rearrangement uses TRBV12-5 and TRBJ2-5; TRBD2 matches at 7 bases. V dropped 2 bases and J dropped 7; count of bases not matched to a gene: 4. Germline values: CDR1 LGHNT, CDR2 FRNRAP. The CDR3 is made up of 13 amino acids. The CDR3 protein is CASGLSREGTQYF. CDR3 coding DNA: TGTGCTAGTGGTTTGTCTAGGGAGGGGACCCAGTACTTC.

The V and J genes are TRBV5-1 and TRBJ2-6; possible D gene TRBD1, 6 bases. The V end lost 6 bases, the J end lost 2 bases, and 12 bases lay between the germline ends. The V gene's germline CDR1 is SGHRS and CDR2 YFSETQ. This CDR3 region has 15 residues. The CDR3 spells CASTNPGAGANVLTF. The CDR3 bases are TGCGCCAGCACTAACCCAGGGGCTGGGGCCAACGTCCTGACTTTC.

J is TRBJ1-6 and V is TRBV6-1; the D is unclear. CDR1 and CDR2 (germline): MNHNS, SASEGT. V lost 6 bases and J 9 bases, leaving 12 bases between the germline ends. This CDR3 has 13 amino acids. The CDR3, as DNA: TGTGCCAGCAGCCCGCCTCCGGGTTCACCCCTCCACTTT. Protein sequence: CASSPPPGSPLHF.

In nucleotides, the CDR3 is TGCGCCAGCAGCTATCCGGGACTAGAACTCTCCTACGAGCAGTACTTC. Translated, it gives CASSYPGLELSYEQYF. The chain combines TRBV5-1 with TRBJ2-7, with 8 bases matching TRBD2. V dropped 3 bases and J dropped 0; count of bases not matched to a gene: 8. The CDR3 consists of 16 residues. From germline, CDR1 is SGHRS and CDR2 YFSETQ.

The chain carries TRBV7-2 and TRBJ2-5, with 7 bases that match TRBD2. Germline loops: CDR1 SGHTA, CDR2 FQGNSA. V was pared by 2 bases and J by 3 bases, with 0 bases of the junction left unmatched. The CDR3 extends over 13 amino acids. The CDR3 loop is CASSLLAEETQYF. In nucleotides, the CDR3 is TGTGCCAGCAGCTTACTAGCGGAAGAGACCCAGTACTTC.

The genes are TRBV6-4 and TRBJ2-7; a possible D gene is TRBD1 (5 bases). Germline CDR1 and CDR2: MRHNA and SNTAGT. V was trimmed by 0 bases and J by 7 bases, leaving 10 bases between them. The CDR3 sequence is 13 residues long. The DNA for the CDR3 is TGTGCCAGCAGTGACTCGGTGGGGCAAGAGCAGTACTTC. Translated, it gives CASSDSVGQEQYF.

The J gene is TRBJ2-5, the V gene TRBV4-3; no clear D gene. This CDR3 is 13 amino acids long. Trimming removed 0 bases from V and 5 bases from J, with 7 bases in between. Per germline, CDR1 LGHNA and CDR2 YSLEER. The CDR3 spells CASSQDRFETQYF. The DNA of the CDR3 is TGCGCCAGCAGCCAAGATCGGTTCGAGACCCAGTACTTC.

This chain joins TRBV5-6 and TRBJ2-1; TRBD2 matches at 8 bases. This CDR3 spans 15 amino acids. The ends lost 4 bases at V and 8 bases at J; junction bases unmatched: 11. The germline CDR1 and CDR2 sequences are SGHDT and YYEEEE. The CDR3 bases are TGTGCCAGCAGCCGCCCAGCGGGGGATTGGGATGAGCAGTTCTTC. Translation: CASSRPAGDWDEQFF.

The V and J genes are TRBV18 and TRBJ2-1, with 7 bases aligning to TRBD1. The CDR3 contains 14 residues. V trimming: 6 bases; J trimming: 4 bases; junction bases outside the gene matches: 6. Germline CDR1 KGHSH, CDR2 LQKENI. CDR3 bases: TGTGCCAGCTCGCCGACAGGGCTGTACAATGAGCAGTTCTTC. It codes for CASSPTGLYNEQFF.

This chain uses TRBV27 with TRBJ2-7; D may be TRBD2 (5 bases). Per the germline V gene, CDR1 is MNHEY and CDR2 is SMNVEV (reference sequence). The CDR3 loop spans 15 amino acids. V dropped 2 bases and J dropped 0 bases, with 11 bases sitting between them. CDR3 region: CASSLIGRSSYEQYF. The CDR3 DNA reads TGTGCCAGCAGTTTAATAGGGAGAAGCTCCTACGAGCAGTACTTC.